These 2 T cell receptor beta chains share one sample of origin, sequenced in a study of a mutant IDH1 vaccine in newly diagnosed glioma. This table comes from immunoSEQ multiplex PCR, and its TCRdb copy is limited to in-frame clones, with some not included. The table shows tens of thousands of clones, with 81% occurring only once. The antigens of these receptors remain unknown. Indicated time point: week 35, safety follow-up. Vaccinated patients received 300 ug of mutant IDH1 20-mer peptide per dose, with topical imiquimod. The material was PBMCs, obtained from a glioma patient whose treatment included an IDH1 peptide vaccine. Every receptor here comes from a man aged 40-49 years with glioma.

The genes are TRBV2 and TRBJ2-3, with 9 nucleotides matching TRBD1. Germline V CDR1 and CDR2: SNHLY, FYNNEI. There are 16 residues in the CDR3. Unmatched junction bases numbered 8, after V lost 6 bases and J lost 1 base. For the CDR3, the DNA is TGTGCCAGCAGCGTTACAGGGGGCGGTGGCACAGATACGCAGTATTTT. It is translated as CASSVTGGGGTDTQYF.

J is TRBJ2-7 and V is TRBV14; perhaps TRBD1 as D (6 bases). The CDR3 is made up of 14 amino acids. Trimming cost V 0 bases and J 3 bases, with 9 bases left between them. Germline CDR1 is SGHDN and CDR2 is FVKESK. The CDR3 region has the DNA TGTGCCAGCAGCCAAGATCAGGGGCACTACGAGCAGTACTTC. As protein: CASSQDQGHYEQYF.